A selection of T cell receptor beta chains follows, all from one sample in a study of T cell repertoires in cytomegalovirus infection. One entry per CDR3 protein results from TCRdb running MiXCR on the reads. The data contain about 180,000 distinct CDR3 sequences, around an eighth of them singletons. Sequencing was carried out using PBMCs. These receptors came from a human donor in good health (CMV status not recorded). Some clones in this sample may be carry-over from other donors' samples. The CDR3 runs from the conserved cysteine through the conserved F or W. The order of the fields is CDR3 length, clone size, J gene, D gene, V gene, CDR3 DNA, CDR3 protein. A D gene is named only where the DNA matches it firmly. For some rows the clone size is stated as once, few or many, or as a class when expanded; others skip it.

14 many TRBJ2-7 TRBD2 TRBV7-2 TGTGCCAGCAGTCCCGGACTAGTCTCCTACGAGCAGTACTTC CASSPGLVSYEQYF
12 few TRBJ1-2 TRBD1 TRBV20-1 TGCAGTGCTAGAGAGACAGGGGTCGGCTACACCTTC CSARETGVGYTF
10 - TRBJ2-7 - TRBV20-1 TGCAGTGCTCACCACGGGGGCCAGTACTTC CSAHHGGQYF
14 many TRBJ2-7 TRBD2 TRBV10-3 TGTGCCATCACTTTGAGCGGGAGAGTCTACGAGCAGTACTTC CAITLSGRVYEQYF
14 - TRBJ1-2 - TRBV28 TGTGCCAGCAGTGTGGACCGGCTGAACTATGGCTACACCTTC CASSVDRLNYGYTF
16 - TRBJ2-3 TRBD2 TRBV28 TGTGCCAGCAGTTACCTACTAGCGGGAGTTGCAGATACGCAGTATTTT CASSYLLAGVADTQYF
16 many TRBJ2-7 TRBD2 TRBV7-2 TGTGCCAGCAGTACGACCGGGACTAGCGGGTTCAACGAGCAGTACTTC CASSTTGTSGFNEQYF
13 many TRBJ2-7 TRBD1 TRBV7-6 TGTGCCAGCAGCGTACAGGGGGCTAGCGAGCAGTACTTC CASSVQGASEQYF
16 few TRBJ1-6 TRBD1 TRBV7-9 TGTGCCAGCAGCACACTGGTCGGACAGGGGTATTCACCCCTCCACTTT CASSTLVGQGYSPLHF
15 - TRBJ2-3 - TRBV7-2 TGTGCCAGCAGCGTAGGAGGGGGGGGGGGGGGTACGCAGTATTTT CASSVGGGGGGTQYF
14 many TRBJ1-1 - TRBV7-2 TGTGCCAGCAGCGGCGGGAGGCAGAACACTGAAGCTTTCTTT CASSGGRQNTEAFF
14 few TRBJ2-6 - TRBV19 TGTGCCAGTACCCAGGGGCCCGGGGCCAACGTCCTGACTTTC CASTQGPGANVLTF
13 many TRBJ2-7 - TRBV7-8 TGTGCCAGCAGCTTAGGGCGGCCCTACGAGCAGTACTTC CASSLGRPYEQYF
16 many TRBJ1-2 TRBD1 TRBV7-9 TGTGCCAGCAGCACCCGGGACAGGGGAACTAACTATGGCTACACCTTC CASSTRDRGTNYGYTF
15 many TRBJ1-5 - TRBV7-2 TGTGCCAGCAGCTACCTTCTACAGGGCAGGCAGCCCCAGCATTTT CASSYLLQGRQPQHF
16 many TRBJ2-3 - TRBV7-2 TGTGCCAGCAGCCCACCACCGGGACACAGGACAGATACGCAGTATTTT CASSPPPGHRTDTQYF
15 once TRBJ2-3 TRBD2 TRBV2 TGTGCCAGCAGTGATAGCGGGGGGGCCGCAGATACGAAGTATTTT CASSDSGGAADTKYF
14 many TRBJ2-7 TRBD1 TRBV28 TGTGCCAGCAGTTCCGGGACAGGGGGCCGCGAGCAGTACTTC CASSSGTGGREQYF
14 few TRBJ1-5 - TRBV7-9 TGTGCCAGCAGCCCCTCGAAAGGCAATCAGCCCCAGCATTTT CASSPSKGNQPQHF
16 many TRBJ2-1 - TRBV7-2 TGTGCCAGCAGCCCAGTTAGCGGCATAATATACAATGAGCAGTTCTTC CASSPVSGIIYNEQFF
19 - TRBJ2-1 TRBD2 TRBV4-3 TGCGCCAGCAGCCAAGGTCTGGATAGCGGGCGGGGGTTTGGATATGAGCAGTTCTTC CASSQGLDSGRGFGYEQFF
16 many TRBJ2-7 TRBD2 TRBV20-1 TGCAGTGCTAGGACCGCCGGGACTAGCGGGAGTGCCGAGCAGTACTTC CSARTAGTSGSAEQYF
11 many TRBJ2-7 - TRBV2 TGTGCCAGCAGTCGGACAATCGAGCAGTACTTC CASSRTIEQYF
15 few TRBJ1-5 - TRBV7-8 TGTGCCAGCAGCTCCCATATTGCAGACAATCAGCCCCAGCATTTT CASSSHIADNQPQHF
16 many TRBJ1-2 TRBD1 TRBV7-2 TGTGCCAGCAGCTTACTGGGACAGACTCCTAACTATGGCTACACCTTC CASSLLGQTPNYGYTF
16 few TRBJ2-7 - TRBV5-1 TGCGCCAGCAGCTTGGGGGCCGGGGGTGGGACCTACGAGCAGTACTTC CASSLGAGGGTYEQYF
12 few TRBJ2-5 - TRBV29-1 TGCAGCGTGGTGAGGGGGAGCGAGACCCAGTACTTC CSVVRGSETQYF
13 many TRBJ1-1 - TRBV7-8 TGTGCCAGCAGCTTAGGGGTCTATACTGAAGCTTTCTTT CASSLGVYTEAFF
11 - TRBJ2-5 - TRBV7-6 TGTGCCAGCAGCTCCTCGACAGTAGGGTACTTC CASSSSTVGYF
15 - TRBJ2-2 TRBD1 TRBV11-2 TGTGCCAGCTCCGGACAGGGAAGGAAGACCGGGGAGCTGTTTTTT CASSGQGRKTGELFF
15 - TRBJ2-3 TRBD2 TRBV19 TGTGCCAGTACCCTTAGCGGGGTAGGCACAGATACGCAGTATTTT CASTLSGVGTDTQYF
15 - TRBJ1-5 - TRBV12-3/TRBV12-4 TGTGCCAGCAGTAAAGACCGAGGCTTCAATCAGCCCCAGCATTTT CASSKDRGFNQPQHF
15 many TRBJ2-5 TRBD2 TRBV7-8 TGTGCCAGCAGCTTAGAGCTAGCGGGGGAGGAGACCCAGTACTTC CASSLELAGEETQYF
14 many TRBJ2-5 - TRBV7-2 TGTGCCAGCAGCTTGAACAGCGCAAGGGAGACCCAGTACTTC CASSLNSARETQYF
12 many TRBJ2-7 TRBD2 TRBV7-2 TGTGCCAGCTCGGCGGGAGAGCCTACCGAGTACTTC CASSAGEPTEYF
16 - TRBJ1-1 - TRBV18 TGTGCCAGCTCACCTGCTCTACAGCGAATGAACACTGAAGCTTTCTTT CASSPALQRMNTEAFF
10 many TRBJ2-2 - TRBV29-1 TGCAGCGCCCGGGGCGGGGAGCTGTTTTTT CSARGGELFF